Listed here are 17 T cell receptor beta chains from one sample, sequenced in a study of T cells in Graves' hyperthyroidism and ophthalmopathy. Researchers took RNA transcripts and amplified the TCR beta CDR3 regions from them. An initial round of RT-PCR targeting the TCR CDR3 relied on the HTBI primer set. TCRdb called the multiplex PCR reads again in MiXCR, with one record for every CDR3 protein. The sample carries 470,000 or so distinct CDR3 sequences, around 20% recorded once. The sequenced material came from blood. These TCRs come from a man aged 18 to 30 with Graves' hyperthyroidism.

The table lists this clonotype with many counts. The V call is TRBV28, the J call TRBJ2-7; a weak D match, TRBD2 (6 bases). The V and J ends lost 5 bases and 0 bases respectively, with 14 bases between them. Germline CDR1 is MDHEN and CDR2 is SYDVKM. This CDR3 has 15 amino acids. CDR3 amino acids: CASSVEGDGSYEQYF. Written as DNA, the CDR3 is TGTGCCAGCAGTGTGGAGGGAGACGGCTCCTACGAGCAGTACTTC.

This chain links TRBV6-5 with TRBJ2-7; 11 bases are a match to TRBD1. V shed 1 base and J 4 bases; nucleotides not matched to a gene: 0. The CDR3 contains 14 residues. Germline CDR1 and CDR2: MNHEY and SVGAGI. The CDR3 nucleotides read TGTGCCAGCAGTTACTGGGACAGGGGGTACGAGCAGTACTTC. It specifies CASSYWDRGYEQYF.

This clonotype was recorded a few times. The chain joins TRBV28 to TRBJ2-4, with TRBD2 as a possible D gene (5 bases). The CDR3 totals 15 residues. V was cut by 7 bases and J by 0 bases, with 13 bases left in between. Germline V gene lookup returns CDR1 MDHEN and CDR2 SYDVKM. The CDR3 DNA sequence: TGTGCCAGCACGGCCCCCGGGGTAGCCAAAAACATTCAGTACTTC. Protein product: CASTAPGVAKNIQYF.

There are many counts of this clonotype. The chain is built from TRBV9 and TRBJ1-1; 7 positions agree with TRBD1. In germline, CDR1 is SGDLS, CDR2 YYNGEE. CDR3 length: 14 amino acids. V lost 3 bases and J lost 5; bases outside the gene matches: 7. For the CDR3, the DNA is TGTGCCAGCAGCGCCAAGACAGGGAGGACTGAAGCTTTCTTT. It is translated as CASSAKTGRTEAFF.

The table lists this clonotype with many counts. The rearrangement links TRBV29-1 to TRBJ1-1, with no clear D. The V and J ends lost 3 bases and 5 bases respectively, with 13 bases between them. This CDR3 is built from 13 residues. The germline V gene has CDR1 SQVTM and CDR2 ANQGSEA. In nucleotides, the CDR3 is TGCAGCGTTGAGAGGCGGCAGGCAACTGAAGCTTTCTTT. Its protein product is CSVERRQATEAFF.

CDR3 nucleotide sequence: TGTGCCAGCAGTTCGGAGAGGGACTATGGCTACACCTTC. It translates to CASSSERDYGYTF. This chain connects TRBV12-3 or TRBV12-4 to TRBJ1-2, with D hard to call. V lost 4 bases, J lost 3 bases, and 9 bases lay in between. This CDR3 has 13 residues.

Worth noting for this clonotype: In this CDR3 the conserved last residue, phenylalanine or tryptophan, is missing, so a read error is likely. The DNA is left out, because the CDR3 cannot be placed on it with certainty; the CDR3 is given as TCRdb lists it. V gene TRBV9 combines with J gene TRBJ1-2; the D call of TRBD1 is as the table states it, not checked on the DNA. The CDR3 comprises 12 residues, both ends counted. CDR1 and CDR2 from the germline V gene are SGDLS and YYNGEE. The CDR3 sequence is CACSVMGQGLTV.

The chain has TRBV6-4 and TRBJ2-7, with 10 bases that match TRBD2. Per germline, CDR1 MRHNA and CDR2 SNTAGT. Unmatched junction bases numbered 13, after V lost 2 bases and J lost 0 bases. This CDR3 region has 19 residues. The CDR3 DNA reads TGTGCCAGCAGTGACCCCGGACTAGCGGCGCCCCGACCCTCCTACGAGCAGTACTTC. Residues: CASSDPGLAAPRPSYEQYF.

This clonotype turned up a few times. This chain links TRBV20-1 with TRBJ2-7; the match to TRBD2 covers 9 bases. Germline-derived CDR1 and CDR2 are DFQATT and SNEGSKA (reference sequence). The CDR3 covers 18 residues. J gave up 2 bases and V 1 base, and 15 bases lay outside the gene matches. The CDR3: CSARATPRAGGLAYEQYF. The CDR3 DNA reads TGCAGTGCTAGAGCGACTCCTAGAGCGGGGGGACTAGCCTACGAGCAGTACTTC.

This clonotype showed up just once. The chain is built from TRBV7-6 and TRBJ2-7; D is uncertain. Germline CDR1 SGHVS, CDR2 FNYEAQ. This CDR3 has 15 amino acids. V was cut by 4 bases and J by 4 bases, with 17 bases left in between. The DNA for the CDR3 is TGTGCCAGCAGCTCATTGGCCGGAGAACTATACGAGCAGTACTTC. Its translation: CASSSLAGELYEQYF.

This clonotype was detected many times. The rearrangement joins TRBV12-3 or TRBV12-4 to TRBJ1-5; no definite D call. This CDR3 region has 17 residues. V was clipped by 0 bases and J by 6 bases, with 18 bases between them. The CDR3 DNA sequence: TGTGCCAGCAGTTTAGCGGCCGGACGAATCCAGAGTCAGCCCCAGCATTTT. It translates to CASSLAAGRIQSQPQHF.

This clonotype has ten or more counts. V usage is TRBV6-2 or TRBV6-3 and J usage is TRBJ1-2; the D gene is possibly TRBD1 (6 bases). The V gene lost 4 bases and the J gene lost 2 bases, with 14 bases spanning the gap. The CDR3 consists of 15 residues. The germline gives CDR1 MNHEY, CDR2 SVGEGT. The CDR3 loop is CASSFPAQGNYGYTF. The CDR3 DNA reads as TGTGCCAGCAGTTTTCCCGCCCAGGGGAACTATGGCTACACCTTC.

This clonotype came up many times. V and J are TRBV7-9 and TRBJ1-1, with D possibly matching TRBD1 (6 bases). The CDR3 is 15 residues long. CDR1 and CDR2 from the germline V gene are SEHNR and FQNEAQ (reference sequence). Trimming shortened V by 5 bases and J by 5 bases, and 18 bases separated the two germline ends. The CDR3 coding sequence is TGTGCCAGCAGCCCCCATACAGGGCAGGGGACTGAAGCTTTCTTT. Translation: CASSPHTGQGTEAFF. The entire variable domain, with the rest obtained from reference TRBV7-9 and TRBJ1-1, is as follows: DTGVSQNPRHKITKRGQNVTFRCDPISEHNRLYWYRQTLGQGPEFLTYFQNEAQLEKSRLLSDRFSAERPKGSFSTLEIQRTEQGDSAMYLCASSPHTGQGTEAFFGQGTRLTVV.

The rearrangement uses TRBV6-1 and TRBJ2-7; TRBD2 matches 7 bases. The CDR3 contains 14 residues. V was pared by 7 bases and J by 3 bases, with 9 bases of the junction left unmatched. Germline V gene data show CDR1 as MNHNS and CDR2 as SASEGT. The CDR3 is CASKSPGGGYEQYF. DNA of the CDR3: TGTGCCAGCAAGTCACCGGGAGGAGGCTACGAGCAGTACTTC.

This clonotype was seen at least ten times. The chain recombines TRBV28 with TRBJ1-1; D is undetermined. The CDR3 runs to 14 residues. V lost 5 bases to trimming and J lost 0 bases, with 10 bases between them. The germline CDR1 and CDR2 sequences are MDHEN and SYDVKM. This CDR3 reads CASSLKTVNTEAFF. The DNA of the CDR3 is TGTGCCAGCAGTCTTAAGACCGTGAACACTGAAGCTTTCTTT.

This clonotype appeared a few times. V is TRBV4-1 and J is TRBJ2-7, with 7 nucleotides matching TRBD1. Germline lookup yields CDR1 MGHRA and CDR2 YSYEKL. The CDR3 consists of 15 residues. The V segment lost 1 base and the J segment 4 bases; nucleotides outside the gene matches: 7. The CDR3 spells CASSQGTGVNYEQYF. CDR3 DNA sequence: TGCGCCAGCAGCCAAGGAACAGGGGTAAATTACGAGCAGTACTTC.

Ten or more counts support this clonotype. V gene TRBV5-6 combines with J gene TRBJ1-5; D is possibly TRBD1 (6 bases). Per germline, CDR1 SGHDT and CDR2 YYEEEE. The length of the CDR3 is 16 residues. Trimming pared 4 bases from V and 2 bases from J, leaving 16 bases between. The CDR3 nucleotides read TGTGCCAGCAGCCCCGCCGGGGGCTCGGGCAATCAGCCCCAGCATTTT. Amino acid sequence: CASSPAGGSGNQPQHF.